A single sample is the source of the 11 T cell receptor beta chains below, sequenced in a study of blood T cell repertoires in COVID-19. Repertoires were generated with immunoSEQ multiplex PCR, while TCRdb's copy carries only in-frame clones and drops some. This sample has about 250,000 clones, with approximately 85% found just once. Sequences were obtained from peripheral blood. Receptors were obtained from a man aged 45 to 65 with active or convalescent COVID-19.

The J gene is TRBJ1-2, the V gene TRBV4-3; 8 bases align to TRBD1. From germline, CDR1 is LGHNA and CDR2 YSLEER. The CDR3 is made up of 14 amino acids. The junction had 4 bases not matched to a gene; V was cut back by 2 bases and J by 5 bases. Here the CDR3 DNA reads TGCGCCAGCAGCCAAACAGGGGGACTATATGGCTACACCTTC. Protein sequence: CASSQTGGLYGYTF.

Here the CDR3 reads CASSLGREDGYTF. Here the CDR3 DNA reads TGTGCCAGCAGCTTAGGCAGGGAGGATGGCTACACCTTC. J is TRBJ1-2 and V is TRBV7-9; D might be TRBD1 (5 bases). The CDR3 covers 13 residues. The V end lost 1 base, the J end lost 6 bases, and 9 bases lay between the germline ends. The V gene's germline CDR1 is SEHNR and CDR2 FQNEAQ (reference sequence).

The gene calls are TRBV12-5 and TRBJ1-1; D gene unclear. This CDR3 region has 11 residues. Germline V gene data show CDR1 as LGHNT and CDR2 as FRNRAP. V was shortened by 6 bases and J by 7 bases, with 9 bases between the two germline ends. CDR3 amino acids: CASGVGVEAFF. CDR3 in DNA: TGTGCTAGTGGGGTGGGAGTTGAAGCTTTCTTT.

This sequence joins TRBV28 and TRBJ1-2, with TRBD1 as a possible D gene (5 bases). With 5 bases removed from V and 5 bases from J, the gap between germline ends came to 12 bases. Per the germline V gene, CDR1 is MDHEN and CDR2 is SYDVKM. The CDR3 is made up of 13 amino acids. The CDR3 sequence: CASSGAGRYGYTF. In DNA form, the CDR3 reads TGTGCCAGCAGTGGGGCAGGTCGGTATGGCTACACCTTC.

The chain recombines TRBV7-8 with TRBJ1-3, with TRBD1 as a possible D gene (5 bases). CDR1 and CDR2 from the germline V gene are SGHVS and FQNEAQ. CDR3 length: 15 amino acids. Trimming removed 1 base at V and 1 base at J, with 8 bases between. CDR3 loop: CASSLGQPSGNTIYF. Written as DNA, the CDR3 is TGTGCCAGCAGCTTAGGACAGCCTTCTGGAAACACCATATATTTT.

The V and J genes are TRBV5-1 and TRBJ2-7; TRBD2 aligns across 11 bases. This CDR3 has 18 amino acids. V gave up 3 bases and J gave up 0 bases; unmatched junction bases: 11. Germline CDR1 is SGHRS and CDR2 is YFSETQ. The CDR3 spells CASSYGPGLAEASYEQYF. The DNA of the CDR3 is TGCGCCAGCAGCTATGGACCGGGACTAGCGGAGGCCTCCTACGAGCAGTACTTC.

V gene TRBV10-3 combines with J gene TRBJ1-5; TRBD1 might be the D (6 bases). V lost 6 bases and J lost 0, with 6 bases in between. The CDR3 contains 13 residues. CDR1 is ENHRY and CDR2 is SYGVKD in the germline V gene. CDR3 coding DNA: TGTGCCATCAGAGGGGGTAGCAATCAGCCCCAGCATTTT. This gives the protein CAIRGGSNQPQHF.

This chain uses TRBV12-5 with TRBJ2-5; a weak D match, TRBD2 (5 bases). The germline V gene has CDR1 LGHNT and CDR2 FRNRAP. The CDR3 is 13 residues long. V was shortened by 2 bases and J by 7 bases, with 11 bases between the two germline ends. The CDR3 loop is CASGLLGRGTQYF. The DNA for the CDR3 is TGTGCTAGTGGTTTGTTAGGACGGGGGACCCAGTACTTC. The full variable domain, its missing parts supplied by reference TRBV12-5 and TRBJ2-5, is DARVTQTPRHKVTEMGQEVTMRCQPILGHNTVFWYRQTMMQGLELLAYFRNRAPLDDSGMPKDRFSAEMPDATLATLKIQPSEPRDSAVYFCASGLLGRGTQYFGPGTRLLVL.

V is TRBV2 and J is TRBJ2-1, with TRBD1 as a possible D gene (5 bases). The CDR3 is 14 amino acids. Trimming stripped 0 bases from V and 9 bases from J, with 12 bases between. Looked up from germline, CDR1 is SNHLY and CDR2 is FYNNEI. The CDR3 DNA sequence: TGTGCCAGCAGTGAAGCGCGGTTGGGGCTTGAGCAGTTCTTC. Translated, it gives CASSEARLGLEQFF. The whole variable domain, remainder taken from reference TRBV2 and TRBJ2-1, is EPEVTQTPSHQVTQMGQEVILRCVPISNHLYFYWYRQILGQKVEFLVSFYNNEISEKSEIFDDQFSVERPDGSNFTLKIRSTKLEDSAMYFCASSEARLGLEQFFGPGTRLTVL.

The V and J genes are TRBV19 and TRBJ2-1; 10 bases align to TRBD1. This CDR3 is built from 14 residues. Per germline, CDR1 LNHDA and CDR2 SQIVND (reference sequence). V shed 6 bases, J shed 6 bases, and the junction held 5 bases outside the gene matches. The CDR3 DNA follows: TGTGCCAGTAGACCGGGACAGGGGCGCAATGAGCAGTTCTTC. Protein product: CASRPGQGRNEQFF.

This CDR3 is CASSGTLRGRYTF. The CDR3 DNA is TGTGCCAGCAGTGGGACACTGAGGGGTCGCTACACCTTC. The V and J genes are TRBV12-3 or TRBV12-4 and TRBJ1-2; D perhaps matches TRBD1 (6 bases). The CDR3 has 13 residues. V was pared by 5 bases and J by 9 bases, with 16 bases between.